This is a list of T cell receptor beta chains from one sample in a study of shared clonotypes between healthy human individuals. The protocol was immunoSEQ multiplex PCR, while the TCRdb copy is restricted to in-frame clones and leaves out a portion. The sample carries 550,000 to 850,000 clones, about 74% recorded once. The sample consisted of memory CD4+ T cells sorted from blood. The receptor set was obtained from a woman in her 30s in good health. Both conserved end residues are part of each CDR3. The D gene is left open where the match is weak. Clone sizes are given selectively: once, few, many, or a class where the clone is expanded.

clone_size	d_call	v_call	j_call	cdr3_aa	cdr3_nt
few	.	TRBV7-9	TRBJ1-5	CASSLTVGGHNQPQHF	TGTGCCAGCAGCTTAACGGTCGGGGGGCACAATCAGCCCCAGCATTTT
few	.	TRBV7-9	TRBJ2-3	CASSSAIKRDTQYF	TGTGCCAGCAGCTCGGCAATAAAACGAGATACGCAGTATTTT
.	.	TRBV5-1	TRBJ1-3	CASSSSGSGNTIYF	TGCGCCAGCAGCTCCAGCGGCTCTGGAAACACCATATATTTT
.	.	TRBV25-1	TRBJ2-7	CASSASRRAYEQYF	TGTGCCAGCAGTGCATCCCGCAGGGCCTACGAGCAGTACTTC
.	.	TRBV7-8	TRBJ2-2	CASSLDTYLNTGELFF	TGTGCCAGCAGCTTAGATACGTATCTGAACACCGGGGAGCTGTTTTTT
.	.	TRBV27	TRBJ1-4	CASSFSRSNEKLFF	TGTGCCAGCAGTTTTAGCAGAAGTAATGAAAAACTGTTTTTT
many	.	TRBV5-1	TRBJ2-1	CASSLDASSYNEQFF	TGCGCCAGCAGCTTGGACGCTAGCTCCTACAATGAGCAGTTCTTC
.	TRBD1	TRBV28	TRBJ1-5	CASSLPGTGGSQPQHF	TGTGCCAGCAGTTTACCCGGGACAGGGGGCTCTCAGCCCCAGCATTTT
.	TRBD2	TRBV28	TRBJ2-1	CASRPRGTSGHVREQFF	TGTGCCAGCAGACCTAGGGGGACTAGCGGGCACGTGCGTGAGCAGTTCTTC
.	.	TRBV28	TRBJ2-1	CASVDRKQFF	TGTGCCAGCGTAGACAGGAAGCAGTTCTTC
few	TRBD1	TRBV9	TRBJ1-1	CASSAGTGPRAAFF	TGTGCCAGCAGCGCCGGGACAGGTCCTCGTGCCGCTTTCTTT
.	.	TRBV7-9	TRBJ2-5	CASSLISNRQETQYF	TGTGCCAGCAGCTTAATATCTAACCGACAAGAGACCCAGTACTTC
.	.	TRBV29-1	TRBJ2-7	CSVLGGSGQYF	TGCAGCGTTTTGGGGGGCTCAGGGCAGTACTTC
.	.	TRBV18	TRBJ2-1	CASSPERLGGDGEQFF	TGTGCCAGCTCACCCGAGCGGTTGGGTGGGGATGGTGAGCAGTTCTTC
.	TRBD1	TRBV10-1	TRBJ1-1	CASSRDRGTTEAFF	TGCGCCAGCAGCCGAGACAGGGGTACCACTGAAGCTTTCTTT
.	.	TRBV28	TRBJ2-2	CASSLASWNTGELFF	TGTGCCAGCAGTTTGGCTAGTTGGAACACCGGGGAGCTGTTTTTT
.	.	TRBV9	TRBJ2-3	CASSPRTDTQYF	TGTGCCAGCAGCCCCCGCACAGATACGCAGTATTTT
.	.	TRBV6-1	TRBJ2-2	CASSDRGPAGELFF	TGTGCCAGCAGTGACCGGGGCCCGGCCGGGGAGCTGTTTTTT
.	.	TRBV18	TRBJ1-1	CASSPLEQNTEAFF	TGTGCCAGCTCACCCTTGGAGCAGAACACTGAAGCTTTCTTT
once	.	TRBV9	TRBJ2-5	CASSVAGVPWETQYF	TGTGCCAGCAGCGTAGCCGGAGTCCCTTGGGAGACCCAGTACTTC
few	.	TRBV6-5	TRBJ2-1	CASSYRLAEDNEQFF	TGTGCCAGCAGTTACCGGTTAGCGGAAGACAATGAGCAGTTCTTC
.	.	TRBV5-1	TRBJ1-5	CASSLGPHSNQPQHF	TGCGCCAGCAGCTTGGGTCCTCATAGCAATCAGCCCCAGCATTTT
.	TRBD1	TRBV11-2	TRBJ2-7	CASSLDPTGAYEQYF	TGTGCCAGCAGCTTAGATCCGACAGGGGCCTACGAGCAGTACTTC
few	.	TRBV21-1	TRBJ1-2	CASRLHPNYGYTF	TGTGCCAGTCGTTTGCACCCTAACTATGGCTACACCTTC
.	.	TRBV7-9	TRBJ1-5	CASSLDWQPQHF	TGTGCCAGCAGCTTAGATTGGCAGCCCCAGCATTTT
.	.	TRBV10-2	TRBJ1-2	CASSGGLGVIVFNTF	TGCGCCAGCAGTGGTGGTCTGGGGGTAATCGTGTTCAACACCTTC
.	.	TRBV9	TRBJ2-5	CASSTIPGHPQETQYF	TGTGCCAGCAGCACAATACCGGGGCATCCCCAAGAGACCCAGTACTTC